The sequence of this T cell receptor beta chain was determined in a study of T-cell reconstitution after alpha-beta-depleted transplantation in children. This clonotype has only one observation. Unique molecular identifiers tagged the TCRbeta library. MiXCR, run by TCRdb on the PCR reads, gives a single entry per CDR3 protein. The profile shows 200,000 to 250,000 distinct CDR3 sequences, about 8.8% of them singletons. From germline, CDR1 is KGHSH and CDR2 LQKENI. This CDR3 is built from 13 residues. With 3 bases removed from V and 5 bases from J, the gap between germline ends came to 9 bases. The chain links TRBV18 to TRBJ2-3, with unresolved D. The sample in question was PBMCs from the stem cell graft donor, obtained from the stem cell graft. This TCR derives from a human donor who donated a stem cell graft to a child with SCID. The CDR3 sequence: CASSPRLEDTQYF. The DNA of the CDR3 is TGTGCCAGCTCACCCAGGTTGGAAGATACGCAGTATTTT.